What follows are 25 T cell receptor beta chains derived from one specimen sequenced in a study of tumor and adjacent non-tumor tissue in lung cancer. RNA was extracted from bulk tissue without any cell sorting. TCRbeta libraries were built with three rounds of nested PCR, modified from ARM-PCR. Each CDR3 protein gets one entry after TCRdb re-called the multiplex PCR reads with MiXCR. The sample records tens of thousands of distinct CDR3 sequences, about 66% being singletons. The specimen sequenced was lung tumor tissue. The receptors come from a man aged 60 to 75 with non-small cell lung cancer.

As to this clonotype: Since a much larger clone is just one base distant, this may be a read error. The CDR3 loop is CASSHWDSGYTF. The CDR3 DNA reads TGTGCCAGCAGCCACTGGGACAGCGGCTACACCTTC. The chain recombines TRBV13 with TRBJ1-2, with TRBD1 identical over 7 bases. With V trimmed by 5 bases and J by 8 bases, 5 bases remained unmatched. The CDR3 loop spans 12 amino acids. Germline CDR1 PRHDT, CDR2 FYEKMQ (reference sequence). The complete variable domain, with remaining parts taken from reference TRBV13 and TRBJ1-2, reads AAGVIQSPRHLIKEKRETATLKCYPIPRHDTVYWYQQGPGQDPQFLISFYEKMQSDKGSIPDRFSAQQFSDYHSELNMSSLELGDSALYFCASSHWDSGYTFGSGTRLTVV.

Comment on this clonotype: Possible read error: a much larger clone is one base away. This chain uses TRBV20-1 with TRBJ1-1; D perhaps matches TRBD1 (5 bases). V lost 7 bases to trimming and J lost 2 bases, with 14 bases between them. There are 13 residues in the CDR3. Germline V lookup: CDR1 DFQATT, CDR2 SNEGSKA (reference sequence). The CDR3: CSVSGGPNTEAFF. Written as DNA, the CDR3 is TGCAGTGTTAGTGGGGGTCCTAACACTGAAGCTTTCTTT.

This clonotype was found many times. The J gene is TRBJ2-7, the V gene TRBV6-7; 8 bases agree with TRBD2. TRBV6-7 is labeled an ORF, and its function is uncertain. The ends lost 2 bases at V and 5 bases at J; junction bases unmatched: 17. The CDR3 length is 18 residues. The CDR3: CASSYGEPLAGRLHEQYF. CDR3 nucleotides: TGTGCCAGCAGTTACGGGGAACCTTTAGCGGGAAGACTACACGAGCAGTACTTC.

Of note for this clonotype: A much more abundant neighbour one base away suggests this may be a read error. The chain is built from TRBV20-1 and TRBJ1-1; D is perhaps TRBD1 (6 bases). With 1 base removed from V and 2 bases from J, the gap between germline ends came to 17 bases. This CDR3 is 16 amino acids long. Germline CDR1 DFQATT, CDR2 SNEGSKA (reference sequence). Here the CDR3 reads CSARGQGTLSNTEAFF. The CDR3 region has the DNA TGCAGTGCTAGAGGGCAGGGGACCTTATCAAACACTGAAGCTTTCTTT.

Only a few counts were recorded for this clonotype. A much larger clone differs by one base, so this may be a read error. V gene TRBV12-3 or TRBV12-4 combines with J gene TRBJ2-2; D assignment may be TRBD1 or TRBD2 (6 bases each). The V gene lost 5 bases and the J gene lost 2 bases, with 12 bases spanning the gap. The CDR3 length is 15 residues. The CDR3: CASSGRGPNTGELFF. Written as DNA, the CDR3 is TGTGCCAGCAGTGGACGGGGGCCAAACACCGGGGAGCTGTTTTTT.

This clonotype was picked up many times. The chain has TRBV5-1 and TRBJ2-7; the match to TRBD2 covers 9 bases. Trimming took 0 bases from V and 7 from J; bases not matched to a gene: 11. This CDR3 has 16 amino acids. Germline V gene data show CDR1 as SGHRS and CDR2 as YFSETQ. CDR3 protein: CASSLGGASGKVEQYF. The CDR3 DNA reads TGCGCCAGCAGCTTGGGAGGGGCTAGCGGGAAGGTTGAGCAGTACTTC.

As regards this clonotype: A clone one base away is much larger, so this may be a read error. The chain links TRBV5-6 to TRBJ2-1, with 8 bases that match TRBD1. Germline V gene data show CDR1 as SGHDT and CDR2 as YYEEEE. The CDR3 covers 17 residues. The DNA for the CDR3 is TGTGCCAGCAGCTCCCGGACAGGGCAGGTGTGGGACAATGATCAGTTCTTC. The encoded protein is CASSSRTGQVWDNDQFF.

CDR3 sequence reads: CSIFTLGTTGELFF. CDR3 bases: TGCAGCATTTTCACGCTAGGGACCACCGGGGAGCTGTTTTTT. V gene TRBV29-1 combines with J gene TRBJ2-2; D may correspond to TRBD1 or TRBD2 (5 bases each). Per the germline V gene, CDR1 is SQVTM and CDR2 is ANQGSEA. The CDR3 is 14 amino acids. V gave up 8 bases and J gave up 4 bases, with 17 bases separating them.

This sequence joins TRBV6-2 or TRBV6-3 and TRBJ2-4, with D possibly being TRBD1 (6 bases). V lost 6 bases, J lost 10 bases, and 19 bases lay in between. This CDR3 spans 14 amino acids. CDR1 MNHEY and CDR2 SVGEGT come from the germline V gene. CDR3 residues: CASSTSLTGPIQYF. The CDR3 DNA is TGTGCCAGCAGCACCTCTTTGACAGGACCTATTCAGTACTTC.

A remark on this clonotype: At one of its ends the junction is not consistent with the germline gene, which may arise from a read error. The chain has TRBV12-3 or TRBV12-4 and TRBJ2-4; 7 bases are shared with TRBD1. This CDR3 contains 15 residues. This chain's CDR3 is CSSNPLGTGEGIQYF. Written as DNA, the CDR3 is TGTTCCAGCAATCCACTCGGAACAGGGGAAGGCATTCAGTACTTC.

This clonotype occurred many times. This chain links TRBV28 with TRBJ2-2; D not resolved. From germline, CDR1 is MDHEN and CDR2 SYDVKM. The CDR3 is 14 amino acids. V lost 4 bases to trimming and J lost 4 bases, with 10 bases between them. The chain's CDR3 is CASSYGTSTGELFF. CDR3 DNA: TGTGCCAGCAGTTACGGAACATCCACCGGGGAGCTGTTTTTT.

At least ten counts were recorded for this clonotype. This chain uses TRBV29-1 with TRBJ1-1; 7 bases agree with TRBD1. The germline V gene has CDR1 SQVTM and CDR2 ANQGSEA. Unmatched junction bases numbered 14, after V lost 5 bases and J lost 2 bases. CDR3 length: 16 amino acids. The CDR3: CSVSPYRGRLNTEAFF. The CDR3, as DNA: TGCAGCGTTTCACCGTACAGGGGACGTCTTAACACTGAAGCTTTCTTT.

This clonotype was seen repeatedly, ten times or more. The rearrangement links TRBV4-2 to TRBJ2-6; TRBD1 matches at 8 bases. Trimming took 3 bases from V and 0 from J; bases not matched to a gene: 7. The CDR3 covers 18 residues. Germline-derived CDR1 and CDR2 are LGHNA and YNFKEQ. CDR3 sequence: CASSHPGQAYSGANVLTF. As DNA, the CDR3 is TGTGCCAGCAGCCACCCGGGACAGGCCTACTCTGGGGCCAACGTCCTGACTTTC.

The rearrangement links TRBV15 to TRBJ2-7; D assignment may be TRBD1 or TRBD2 (5 bases each). The germline CDR1 and CDR2 sequences are LNHNV and YYDKDF (reference sequence). Trimming cost V 1 base and J 7 bases, with 11 bases left between them. CDR3 length equals 13 residues. CDR3 region: CATSRGLGAEQYF. The DNA of the CDR3 is TGTGCCACCAGCAGAGGACTCGGGGCGGAGCAGTACTTC.

Comment on this clonotype: A much larger clone is a single base away; this may be a read error. The CDR3 region is CASSDSFGGADNEQFF. The DNA of the CDR3 is TGTGCCAGCAGTGACTCGTTTGGGGGCGCAGACAATGAGCAGTTCTTC. The chain couples TRBV6-4 to TRBJ2-1; a possible D gene is TRBD1 (6 bases). CDR3 length: 16 residues. The V gene's germline CDR1 is MRHNA and CDR2 SNTAGT. V was clipped by 0 bases and J by 5 bases, with 14 bases between them.

At least ten counts were recorded for this clonotype. The rearrangement links TRBV29-1 to TRBJ2-2; 8 nucleotides align to TRBD2. With V trimmed by 4 bases and J by 7 bases, 14 bases remained unmatched. This CDR3 is 16 amino acids long. Germline-derived CDR1 and CDR2 are SQVTM and ANQGSEA. The CDR3 loop reads CSVGLTGTSSFGELFF. In DNA, the CDR3 is TGCAGCGTTGGTCTGACCGGGACTAGTTCTTTCGGGGAGCTGTTTTTT.

The chain carries TRBV5-3 and TRBJ2-7; D is unclear. TRBV5-3 qualifies as an ORF whose function is uncertain. Trimming removed 0 bases from V and 8 bases from J, with 18 bases in between. This CDR3 is 15 amino acids long. DNA for the CDR3: TGTGCCAGAAGCTTGGAAATCCTCTTTTCCTGCAAGCAGTACTTC. Protein product: CARSLEILFSCKQYF.

In regard to this clonotype: At one boundary the junction diverges from the germline segment, which might be a read error. The J gene is TRBJ1-1, the V gene TRBV5-1, with a weak D call TRBD1 (6 bases). CDR3 length: 13 residues. Per germline, CDR1 SGHRS and CDR2 YFSETQ. The DNA for the CDR3 is TGCGCCAGCAGCTTCTCAGGGGTCACTGAAGCTATCTTT. Encoded protein: CASSFSGVTEAIF.

The rearrangement links TRBV6-5 to TRBJ2-5; D unresolved. The germline CDR1 and CDR2 sequences are MNHEY and SVGAGI. CDR3 size: 15 residues. Trimming pared 6 bases from V and 8 bases from J, leaving 22 bases between. The CDR3 spells CASSLQDVRSVTQYF. In nucleotides, the CDR3 is TGTGCCAGCAGCCTCCAGGATGTGCGAAGTGTTACCCAGTACTTC.

On this clonotype: This may be a read error: a much more frequent sequence differs by one nucleotide. This chain links TRBV20-1 with TRBJ2-7; 8 nucleotides match TRBD2. Germline CDR1 and CDR2: DFQATT and SNEGSKA (reference sequence). The CDR3 is made up of 12 amino acids. CDR3 residues: CIATGGGYEQYF. CDR3 bases: TGCATTGCCACGGGGGGGGGCTACGAGCAGTACTTC.

Note on this clonotype: A much larger clonotype is one base distant, so this may be a read error. The chain combines TRBV5-4 with TRBJ2-5, with TRBD2 identical over 11 bases. The length of the CDR3 is 15 residues. Germline CDR1 and CDR2: SGHNT and YYREEE (reference sequence). In nucleotides, the CDR3 is TGTGCCAGCAGCTCACTAGCGGGAGTACAAGAGACCCATTACTTC. Amino acid sequence: CASSSLAGVQETHYF.

By share, this clonotype ranks as large. This chain uses TRBV29-1 with TRBJ1-3; 7 bases line up with TRBD1. Germline-derived CDR1 and CDR2 are SQVTM and ANQGSEA. The length of the CDR3 is 15 residues. The trim removed 5 bases at V and 0 bases at J, leaving 7 bases unmatched. CDR3 amino acids: CSVRAGQHSGNTIYF. Here the CDR3 DNA reads TGCAGCGTTCGAGCGGGACAGCACTCTGGAAACACCATATATTTT.

In the case of this clonotype: The missing conserved phenylalanine or tryptophan at the end of this CDR3 makes a read error likely. This chain links TRBV5-5 with TRBJ1-2; no definite D call. The germline V gene encodes CDR1 SGHKS and CDR2 YYEKEE (reference sequence). CDR3 size: 12 residues. As DNA, the CDR3 is TGTGCCAACAGCCCTGACACCTATGGCTACACCGTC. It yields the protein CANSPDTYGYTV.

Concerning this clonotype itself: One end of the junction does not line up with germline, which may come from a read error. V gene TRBV4-3 combines with J gene TRBJ2-3; 7 nucleotides align to TRBD2. The CDR3 length is 16 residues. Germline CDR1 is LGHNA and CDR2 is YSLEER. The CDR3 here is CASSQDGLVGGDTQYF. CDR3 nucleotide sequence: TGCGCCAGCAGCCAAGATGGACTAGTGGGAGGAGATACGCAATATTTT.

In regard to this clonotype: A clone one base away is much larger, so this may be a read error. This chain joins TRBV20-1 and TRBJ1-5; 9 positions agree with TRBD1. The V and J ends lost 7 bases and 7 bases, in that order; junction bases with no gene match: 11. CDR3 length: 14 amino acids. CDR1 and CDR2 from the germline V gene are DFQATT and SNEGSKA (reference sequence). The CDR3 loop reads CSVDAGQGQQPQHF. DNA of the CDR3: TGCAGTGTTGACGCGGGACAGGGTCAACAGCCCCAGCATTTT.